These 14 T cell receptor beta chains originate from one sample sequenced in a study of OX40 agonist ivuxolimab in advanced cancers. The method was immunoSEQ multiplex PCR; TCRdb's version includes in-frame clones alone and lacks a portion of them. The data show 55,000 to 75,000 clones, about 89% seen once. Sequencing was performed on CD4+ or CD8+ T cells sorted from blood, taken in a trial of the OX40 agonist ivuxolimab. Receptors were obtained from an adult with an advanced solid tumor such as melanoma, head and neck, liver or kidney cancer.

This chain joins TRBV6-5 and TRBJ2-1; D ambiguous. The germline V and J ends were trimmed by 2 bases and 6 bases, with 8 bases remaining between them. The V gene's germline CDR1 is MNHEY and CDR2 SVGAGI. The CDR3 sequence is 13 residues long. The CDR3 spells CASSYLSRNEQFF. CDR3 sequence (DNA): TGTGCCAGCAGTTACCTTAGTCGCAATGAGCAGTTCTTC.

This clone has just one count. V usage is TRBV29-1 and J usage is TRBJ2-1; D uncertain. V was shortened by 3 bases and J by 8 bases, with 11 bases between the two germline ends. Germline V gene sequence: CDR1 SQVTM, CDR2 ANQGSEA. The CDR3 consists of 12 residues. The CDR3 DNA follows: TGCAGCGTTGAGCATAAGTACTATGAGCAGTTCTTC. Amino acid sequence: CSVEHKYYEQFF.

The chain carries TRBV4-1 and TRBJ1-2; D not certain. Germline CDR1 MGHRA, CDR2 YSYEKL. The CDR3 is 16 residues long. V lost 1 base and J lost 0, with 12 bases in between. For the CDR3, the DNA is TGCGCCAGCAGCCAAGGACTTTGGGTCACTAACTATGGCTACACCTTC. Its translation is CASSQGLWVTNYGYTF.

The CDR3 sequence is CASSFGPGQPSYEQYF. The DNA of the CDR3 is TGTGCCAGCAGCTTTGGGCCGGGACAGCCCTCCTACGAGCAGTACTTC. This chain connects TRBV7-2 to TRBJ2-7, with 7 bases lining up with TRBD1. The CDR3 loop spans 16 amino acids. J gave up 0 bases and V 3 bases, and 8 bases lay outside the gene matches. Germline CDR1 reads SGHTA; CDR2 reads FQGNSA.

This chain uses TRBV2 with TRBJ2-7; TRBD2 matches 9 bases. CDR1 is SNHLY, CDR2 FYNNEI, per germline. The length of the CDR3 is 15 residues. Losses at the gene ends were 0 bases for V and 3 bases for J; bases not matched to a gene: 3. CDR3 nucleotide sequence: TGTGCCAGCAGTGAAGCGCTAGCGGGACGCTACGAGCAGTACTTC. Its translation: CASSEALAGRYEQYF. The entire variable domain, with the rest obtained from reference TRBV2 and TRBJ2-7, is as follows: EPEVTQTPSHQVTQMGQEVILRCVPISNHLYFYWYRQILGQKVEFLVSFYNNEISEKSEIFDDQFSVERPDGSNFTLKIRSTKLEDSAMYFCASSEALAGRYEQYFGPGTRLTVT.

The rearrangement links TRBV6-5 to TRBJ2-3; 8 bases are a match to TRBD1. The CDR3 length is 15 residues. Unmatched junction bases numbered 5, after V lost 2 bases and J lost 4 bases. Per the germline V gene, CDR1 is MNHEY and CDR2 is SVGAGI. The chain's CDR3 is CASSYAGQEPDTQYF. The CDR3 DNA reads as TGTGCCAGCAGTTACGCGGGACAGGAACCAGATACGCAGTATTTT.

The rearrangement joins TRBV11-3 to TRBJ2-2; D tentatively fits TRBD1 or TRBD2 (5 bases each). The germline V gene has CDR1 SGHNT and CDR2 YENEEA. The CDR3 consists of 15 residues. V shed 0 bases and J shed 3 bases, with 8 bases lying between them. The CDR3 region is CASSLDRGDTGELFF. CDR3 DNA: TGTGCCAGCAGCTTAGATCGGGGCGACACCGGGGAGCTGTTTTTT.

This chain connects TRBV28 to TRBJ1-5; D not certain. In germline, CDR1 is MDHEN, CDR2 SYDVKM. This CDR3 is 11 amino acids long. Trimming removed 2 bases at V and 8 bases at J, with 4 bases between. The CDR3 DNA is TGTGCCAGCAGTTTAAACGAGCCCCAGCATTTT. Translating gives CASSLNEPQHF.

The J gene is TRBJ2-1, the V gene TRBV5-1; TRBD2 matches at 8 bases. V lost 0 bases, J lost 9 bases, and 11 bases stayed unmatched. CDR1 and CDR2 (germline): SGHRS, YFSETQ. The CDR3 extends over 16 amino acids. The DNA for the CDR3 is TGCGCCAGCAGCTTGGTGGCGGGAGGCGAGTACGTTGAGCAGTTCTTC. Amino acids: CASSLVAGGEYVEQFF. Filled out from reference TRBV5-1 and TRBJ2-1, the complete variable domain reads KAGVTQTPRYLIKTRGQQVTLSCSPISGHRSVSWYQQTPGQGLQFLFEYFSETQRNKGNFPGRFSGRQFSNSRSEMNVSTLELGDSALYLCASSLVAGGEYVEQFFGPGTRLTVL.

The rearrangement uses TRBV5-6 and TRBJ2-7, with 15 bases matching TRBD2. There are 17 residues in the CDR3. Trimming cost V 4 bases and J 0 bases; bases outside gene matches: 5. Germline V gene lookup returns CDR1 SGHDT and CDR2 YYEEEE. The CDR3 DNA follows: TGTGCCAGCAGCGGAGGACTAGCGGGAGGGTCCTCCTACGAGCAGTACTTC. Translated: CASSGGLAGGSSYEQYF.

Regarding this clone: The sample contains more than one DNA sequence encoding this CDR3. Here the CDR3 reads CASSYGGSSYNEQFF. CDR3 bases: TGTGCCAGCAGTTATGGCGGAAGCTCCTACAATGAGCAGTTCTTC. The chain uses TRBV6-5 and TRBJ2-1, with D hard to call. In germline, CDR1 is MNHEY, CDR2 SVGAGI. Trimming left V 3 bases short and J 0 bases short, with 9 bases between. This CDR3 has 15 residues.

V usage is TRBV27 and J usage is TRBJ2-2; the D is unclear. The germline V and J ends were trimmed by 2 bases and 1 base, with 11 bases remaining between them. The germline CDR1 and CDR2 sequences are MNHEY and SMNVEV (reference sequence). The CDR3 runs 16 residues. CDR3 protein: CASSLMDAKNTGELFF. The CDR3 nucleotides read TGTGCCAGCAGTTTAATGGACGCTAAGAACACCGGGGAGCTGTTTTTT.

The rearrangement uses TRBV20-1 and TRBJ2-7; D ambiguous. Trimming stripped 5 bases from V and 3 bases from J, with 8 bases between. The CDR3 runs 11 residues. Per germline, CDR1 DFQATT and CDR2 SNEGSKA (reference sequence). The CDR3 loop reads CSARSDYEQYF. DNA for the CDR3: TGCAGTGCTCGGAGTGACTACGAGCAGTACTTC.

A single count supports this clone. For the CDR3, the DNA is TGTGCCAGCTCGCCTGTCCCCGGGGTGAATGAAAAACTGTTTTTT. Its protein is CASSPVPGVNEKLFF. The chain carries TRBV18 and TRBJ1-4; D unresolved. Germline values: CDR1 KGHSH, CDR2 LQKENI. This CDR3 is 15 amino acids long. The V gene lost 6 bases and the J gene lost 5 bases, with 16 bases spanning the gap.